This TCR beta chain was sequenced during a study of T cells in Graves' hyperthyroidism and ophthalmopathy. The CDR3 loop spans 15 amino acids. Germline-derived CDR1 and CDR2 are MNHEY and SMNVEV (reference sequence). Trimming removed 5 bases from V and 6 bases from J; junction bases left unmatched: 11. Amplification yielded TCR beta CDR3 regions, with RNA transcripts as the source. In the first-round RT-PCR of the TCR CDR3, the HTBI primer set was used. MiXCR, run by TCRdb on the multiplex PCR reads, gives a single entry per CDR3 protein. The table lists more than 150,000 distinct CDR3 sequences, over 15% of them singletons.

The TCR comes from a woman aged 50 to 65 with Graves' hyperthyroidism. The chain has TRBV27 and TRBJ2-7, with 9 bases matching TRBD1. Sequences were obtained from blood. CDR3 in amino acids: CASSQTGTGNPEQYF. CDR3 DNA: TGTGCCAGCAGTCAGACCGGGACAGGGAACCCCGAGCAGTACTTC.